A single sample is the source of the 28 T cell receptor beta chains below, sequenced in a study of shared clonotypes between healthy human individuals. TCRdb's copy holds only in-frame clones and misses some; the assay was immunoSEQ multiplex PCR. The data contain some 2,400,000 clones, 90% to 96% of them singletons. Sequenced material: naive CD4+ T cells sorted from blood. The subset here: CD45RA+ positively selected. Receptor source: a man younger than 30 in good health.

The rearrangement uses TRBV2 and TRBJ2-5; the match to TRBD1 covers 8 bases. Germline V CDR1 and CDR2: SNHLY, FYNNEI. Trimming cost V 7 bases and J 5 bases; bases outside gene matches: 12. The CDR3 has 15 residues. The CDR3: CASIQDFTGGETQYF. The CDR3 DNA follows: TGTGCCAGCATTCAGGATTTCACAGGGGGGGAGACCCAGTACTTC.

V and J are TRBV6-6 and TRBJ2-5; perhaps D is TRBD1 or TRBD2 (6 bases each). The CDR3 is 16 amino acids. V lost 3 bases and J 2 bases, leaving 16 bases between the germline ends. The germline gives CDR1 MNHNY, CDR2 SVGAGI (reference sequence). As DNA, the CDR3 is TGTGCCAGCAGTTATCTACAGGGAGGAGGGCAAGAGACCCAGTACTTC. Protein product: CASSYLQGGGQETQYF.

About this clone itself: Other DNA sequences in this specimen translate into the identical CDR3. This chain links TRBV19 with TRBJ1-2, with D unclear. Germline assignment: CDR1 LNHDA and CDR2 SQIVND (reference sequence). The CDR3 sequence is 15 residues long. V was clipped by 3 bases and J by 2 bases, with 13 bases between them. The CDR3 DNA reads TGTGCCAGTAGTATCTTAGGCGGGCAGAACTATGGCTACACCTTC. It encodes CASSILGGQNYGYTF.

The chain carries TRBV18 and TRBJ1-5; possibly TRBD1 for D (5 bases). CDR3 length equals 16 residues. Trimming removed 3 bases at V and 3 bases at J, with 15 bases between. Germline V gene lookup returns CDR1 KGHSH and CDR2 LQKENI. The CDR3 protein is CASSPNRDGNNQPQHF. CDR3 in DNA: TGTGCCAGCTCACCCAATAGGGACGGGAACAATCAGCCCCAGCATTTT.

This clone was counted once. The chain uses TRBV5-6 and TRBJ2-5; TRBD1 matches 7 bases. Germline values: CDR1 SGHDT, CDR2 YYEEEE. This CDR3 has 13 amino acids. V shed 4 bases and J 3 bases; nucleotides not matched to a gene: 3. The CDR3 region has the DNA TGTGCCAGCAGCCGGGGACAGAAAGAGACCCAGTACTTC. As protein: CASSRGQKETQYF.

The chain carries TRBV19 and TRBJ1-4; 9 positions match TRBD1. The CDR3 covers 16 residues. Germline trimming cut 2 bases from V and 7 bases from J; bases unmatched to any gene: 8. Germline CDR1 and CDR2: LNHDA and SQIVND (reference sequence). CDR3 coding DNA: TGTGCCAGTAGTATAAGGGGACAGGGTGGAGGTGAAAAACTGTTTTTT. This translates into CASSIRGQGGGEKLFF.

V gene TRBV23-1 combines with J gene TRBJ2-7; D is perhaps TRBD1 or TRBD2 (6 bases each). TRBV23-1 is an ORF, with its function uncertain. The V and J ends lost 1 base and 5 bases respectively, with 24 bases between them. This CDR3 has 18 amino acids. CDR3 nucleotides: TGCGCCAGCAGTCAATTTGTCTTACAAGGGGGGATTACGCACGAGCAGTACTTC. Translation: CASSQFVLQGGITHEQYF.

The chain joins TRBV10-1 to TRBJ2-7; D is unclear. Germline CDR1 WNHNN, CDR2 SYGVQD (reference sequence). This CDR3 has 14 residues. Trimming took off 3 bases at V and 2 bases at J, with 11 bases between the two ends. CDR3 sequence (DNA): TGCGCCAGCAGTGACGCGATGATACCCTACGAGCAGTACTTC. Translation: CASSDAMIPYEQYF.

The chain combines TRBV27 with TRBJ2-6, with D maybe TRBD1 (5 bases). Germline values: CDR1 MNHEY, CDR2 SMNVEV (reference sequence). This CDR3 has 16 residues. V lost 1 base and J lost 8, with 15 bases in between. CDR3 sequence: CASSLWGRASPNVLTF. The CDR3 DNA follows: TGTGCCAGCAGTTTATGGGGCAGGGCCTCCCCCAACGTCCTGACTTTC.

The chain couples TRBV5-1 to TRBJ2-7; no firm D call. CDR1 and CDR2 (germline): SGHRS, YFSETQ. Between the trimmed V and J ends, which lost 3 bases and 1 base, there was a span of 14 bases. The CDR3 is 15 residues long. CDR3 nucleotide sequence: TGCGCCAGCAGCTCCCTCCCGTCCGGTTCCTACGAGCAGTACTTC. Translation: CASSSLPSGSYEQYF.

The chain couples TRBV6-1 to TRBJ2-3; 9 bases are a match to TRBD2. The CDR3 is 15 amino acids. From germline, CDR1 is MNHNS and CDR2 SASEGT. J lost 3 bases, V lost 6 bases, and 7 bases had no gene match. This CDR3 reads CASSRGGAVTDTQYF. The CDR3 DNA follows: TGTGCCAGCAGCCGCGGGGGGGCAGTGACAGATACGCAGTATTTT.

The chain has TRBV7-9 and TRBJ2-1, with 8 bases fitting TRBD1. This CDR3 is 15 amino acids long. The V segment lost 5 bases and the J segment 5 bases; nucleotides outside the gene matches: 8. Germline V gene sequence: CDR1 SEHNR, CDR2 FQNEAQ (reference sequence). CDR3 sequence: CASSGTGGSDNEQFF. The CDR3 coding sequence is TGTGCCAGCAGCGGTACAGGGGGTTCGGACAATGAGCAGTTCTTC.

Details on this clone: Other DNA sequences of this sample code for an identical CDR3. The V call is TRBV6-5, the J call TRBJ2-5; no definite D call. V was trimmed by 0 bases and J by 2 bases, leaving 7 bases between them. In germline, CDR1 is MNHEY, CDR2 SVGAGI. The CDR3 is made up of 14 amino acids. Here the CDR3 DNA reads TGTGCCAGCAGTTACTCGACGTTACAAGAGACCCAGTACTTC. Its translation: CASSYSTLQETQYF.

V is TRBV29-1 and J is TRBJ1-1; TRBD1 matches 10 bases. The CDR3 totals 13 residues. Trimming removed 6 bases from V and 5 bases from J; junction bases left unmatched: 6. Germline V gene sequence: CDR1 SQVTM, CDR2 ANQGSEA. The CDR3 spells CSVGQGQGTEAFF. The CDR3 region has the DNA TGCAGCGTGGGACAGGGGCAGGGAACTGAAGCTTTCTTT.

This clone was seen once. The chain has TRBV4-3 and TRBJ2-7, with D possibly being TRBD1 (5 bases). This CDR3 has 15 residues. Looked up from germline, CDR1 is LGHNA and CDR2 is YSLEER. The germline V and J ends were trimmed by 1 base and 7 bases, with 17 bases remaining between them. The CDR3 DNA is TGCGCCAGCAGCCAAGTGGGGTTCCCCTCAGGGGAGCAGTACTTC. The encoded protein is CASSQVGFPSGEQYF.

Notes on this clone: Other DNA sequences from this sample encode an identical CDR3 as well. The chain uses TRBV4-1 and TRBJ1-2; 10 bases align to TRBD1. The CDR3 has 14 residues. The germline gives CDR1 MGHRA, CDR2 YSYEKL. The J segment lost 8 bases and the V segment lost 1 base, leaving 4 bases of the junction unmatched. The DNA for the CDR3 is TGCGCCAGCAGCCAAGCCGGGACAGGGGACGGCTACACCTTC. Its protein is CASSQAGTGDGYTF.

The chain uses TRBV5-1 and TRBJ1-2, with 9 bases lining up with TRBD1. The germline gives CDR1 SGHRS, CDR2 YFSETQ. The V segment lost 3 bases and the J segment 6 bases; nucleotides outside the gene matches: 3. The CDR3 contains 13 residues. CDR3 in DNA: TGCGCCAGCAGCTCCGGGACAGGGCATGGCTACACCTTC. This encodes CASSSGTGHGYTF.

This chain links TRBV7-2 with TRBJ2-5; 8 bases map to TRBD2. CDR3 length: 15 amino acids. Germline V gene data show CDR1 as SGHTA and CDR2 as FQGNSA. J lost 4 bases, V lost 1 base, and 5 bases had no gene match. CDR3 DNA: TGTGCCAGCAGCTTAGGGTCTAGCGGGTTAGAGACCCAGTACTTC. Protein sequence: CASSLGSSGLETQYF.

The table lists this clone with a count of one. At one end, the junction sequence differs from germline, possibly due to a read error. CDR3 DNA: TGTGCTAGCAGCTTTACAGGATCCTACGAGCAGTACTTC. It specifies CASSFTGSYEQYF. The rearrangement links TRBV7-7 to TRBJ2-7; perhaps TRBD1 as D (5 bases). Germline V gene data show CDR1 as SSHAT and CDR2 as FNYEAQ (reference sequence). The CDR3 contains 13 residues.

The rearrangement links TRBV6-1 to TRBJ2-2; TRBD1 matches 8 bases. Per the germline V gene, CDR1 is MNHNS and CDR2 is SASEGT. This CDR3 has 14 amino acids. Trimming took 5 bases from V and 5 from J; bases not matched to a gene: 4. The CDR3 sequence is CASSPQGATGELFF. DNA for the CDR3: TGTGCCAGCAGTCCTCAGGGGGCTACCGGGGAGCTGTTTTTT.

This chain connects TRBV30 to TRBJ2-7; no clear D gene. In germline, CDR1 is GTSNPN, CDR2 SVGIG (reference sequence). V was trimmed by 0 bases and J by 0 bases, leaving 6 bases between them. The CDR3 consists of 13 residues. As DNA, the CDR3 is TGTGCCTGGAGTGTATCCGCCTCCTACGAGCAGTACTTC. Residues: CAWSVSASYEQYF.

The V and J genes are TRBV6-1 and TRBJ1-5; D gene uncertain. Germline lookup yields CDR1 MNHNS and CDR2 SASEGT. Trimming shortened V by 6 bases and J by 3 bases, and 12 bases separated the two germline ends. This CDR3 is 14 amino acids long. CDR3 coding DNA: TGTGCCAGCAGCCTAGACCAAACCAATCAGCCCCAGCATTTT. Amino acids: CASSLDQTNQPQHF.

The rearrangement uses TRBV6-6 and TRBJ2-3; D tentatively fits TRBD1 or TRBD2 (5 bases each). The CDR3 consists of 16 residues. Germline values: CDR1 MNHNY, CDR2 SVGAGI (reference sequence). Trimming shortened V by 7 bases and J by 2 bases, and 19 bases separated the two germline ends. CDR3 protein: CASTGRGVGDTDTQYF. The CDR3 region has the DNA TGTGCCAGCACCGGCCGAGGGGTCGGGGACACAGATACGCAGTATTTT.

J is TRBJ2-1 and V is TRBV4-1; 7 bases are shared with TRBD2. V shed 5 bases, J shed 8 bases, and the junction held 6 bases outside the gene matches. Germline V gene lookup returns CDR1 MGHRA and CDR2 YSYEKL. The CDR3 loop spans 13 amino acids. The CDR3 loop reads CASSSMGGDEQFF. In DNA form, the CDR3 reads TGCGCCAGCAGCTCAATGGGGGGGGATGAGCAGTTCTTC.

The CDR3 reads CASSISPTPNTGELFF. The CDR3 DNA is TGTGCCAGTAGTATAAGCCCCACCCCAAACACCGGGGAGCTGTTTTTT. The chain couples TRBV19 to TRBJ2-2; D not certain. With 2 bases removed from V and 2 bases from J, the gap between germline ends came to 12 bases. Germline-derived CDR1 and CDR2 are LNHDA and SQIVND (reference sequence). This CDR3 region has 16 residues.

V gene TRBV30 combines with J gene TRBJ1-2, with D tentatively TRBD1 (6 bases). This CDR3 region has 12 residues. Germline CDR1 is GTSNPN and CDR2 is SVGIG (reference sequence). Trimming removed 1 base at V and 6 bases at J, with 9 bases between. The CDR3 loop is CAWSEAGDGYTF. CDR3 in DNA: TGTGCCTGGAGTGAGGCAGGGGATGGCTACACCTTC.

This chain connects TRBV7-2 to TRBJ2-2; tentative D call: TRBD1 (5 bases). CDR1 SGHTA and CDR2 FQGNSA come from the germline V gene. The V end lost 4 bases, the J end lost 4 bases, and 13 bases lay between the germline ends. The CDR3 consists of 15 residues. CDR3 in DNA: TGTGCCAGCAGCTCCCTCCTGACAGTCACCGGGGAGCTGTTTTTT. It specifies CASSSLLTVTGELFF.

As regards this clone: Other DNA sequences in this specimen translate into the identical CDR3. The rearrangement links TRBV30 to TRBJ1-3, with no clear D. Germline V gene lookup returns CDR1 GTSNPN and CDR2 SVGIG (reference sequence). CDR3 length equals 13 residues. With 1 base removed from V and 4 bases from J, the gap between germline ends came to 8 bases. DNA of the CDR3: TGTGCCTGGAGTGGAGGCCCGGGAAACACCATATATTTT. This translates into CAWSGGPGNTIYF.